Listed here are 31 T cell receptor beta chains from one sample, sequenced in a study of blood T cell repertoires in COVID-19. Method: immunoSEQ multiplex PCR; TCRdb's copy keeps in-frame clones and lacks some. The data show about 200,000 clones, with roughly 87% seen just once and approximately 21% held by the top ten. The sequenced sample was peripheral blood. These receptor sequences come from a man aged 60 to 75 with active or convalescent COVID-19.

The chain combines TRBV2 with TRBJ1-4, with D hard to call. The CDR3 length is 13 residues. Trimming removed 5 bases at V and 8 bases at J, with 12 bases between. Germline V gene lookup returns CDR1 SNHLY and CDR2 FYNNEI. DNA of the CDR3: TGTGCCAGCAGTATGGAGGTTCTGGAAAAACTGTTTTTT. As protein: CASSMEVLEKLFF. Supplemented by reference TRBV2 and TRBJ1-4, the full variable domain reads EPEVTQTPSHQVTQMGQEVILRCVPISNHLYFYWYRQILGQKVEFLVSFYNNEISEKSEIFDDQFSVERPDGSNFTLKIRSTKLEDSAMYFCASSMEVLEKLFFGSGTQLSVL.

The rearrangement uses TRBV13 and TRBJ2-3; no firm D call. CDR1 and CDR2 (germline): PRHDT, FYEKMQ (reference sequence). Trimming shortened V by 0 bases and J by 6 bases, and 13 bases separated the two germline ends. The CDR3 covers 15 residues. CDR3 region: CASSLGTRSTDTQYF. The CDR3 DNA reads TGTGCCAGCAGCTTAGGTACCCGCTCTACGGATACGCAGTATTTT.

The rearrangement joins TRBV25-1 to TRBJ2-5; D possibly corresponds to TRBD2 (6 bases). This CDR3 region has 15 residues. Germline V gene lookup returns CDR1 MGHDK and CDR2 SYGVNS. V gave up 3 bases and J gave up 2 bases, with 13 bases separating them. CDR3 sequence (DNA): TGTGCCAGCAGTGACCAGACTAGGGGACAAGAGACCCAGTACTTC. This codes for CASSDQTRGQETQYF.

The CDR3: CASSRFGQGTTDTQYF. In nucleotides, the CDR3 is TGTGCCAGCTCAAGGTTCGGACAGGGAACAACAGATACGCAGTATTTT. This chain joins TRBV18 and TRBJ2-3, with 8 bases aligning to TRBD1. The V and J ends lost 5 bases and 3 bases, in that order; junction bases with no gene match: 10. Germline values: CDR1 KGHSH, CDR2 LQKENI. This CDR3 contains 16 residues.

Written as DNA, the CDR3 is TGTGCCAGCAGCCTACAGGGAGCGAACACCGGGGAGCTGTTTTTT. This codes for CASSLQGANTGELFF. The chain combines TRBV7-3 with TRBJ2-2, with D perhaps matching TRBD1 (6 bases). From germline, CDR1 is SGHTA and CDR2 FQGTGA. This CDR3 is 15 amino acids long. The V gene lost 5 bases and the J gene lost 0 bases, with 10 bases spanning the gap.

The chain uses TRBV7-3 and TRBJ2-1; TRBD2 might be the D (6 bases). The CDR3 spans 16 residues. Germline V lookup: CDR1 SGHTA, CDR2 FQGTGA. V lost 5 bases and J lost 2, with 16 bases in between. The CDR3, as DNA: TGTGCCAGCAGCCGGGGAGGTCTAGCAGCCTACAATGAGCAGTTCTTC. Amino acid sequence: CASSRGGLAAYNEQFF.

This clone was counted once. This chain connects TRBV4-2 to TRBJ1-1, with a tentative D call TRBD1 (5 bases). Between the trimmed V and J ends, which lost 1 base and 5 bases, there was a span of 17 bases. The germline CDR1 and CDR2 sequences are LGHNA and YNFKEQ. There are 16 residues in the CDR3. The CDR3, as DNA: TGTGCCAGCAGCCAAGCAATAACAGGTGGGTGGACTGAAGCTTTCTTT. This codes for CASSQAITGGWTEAFF.

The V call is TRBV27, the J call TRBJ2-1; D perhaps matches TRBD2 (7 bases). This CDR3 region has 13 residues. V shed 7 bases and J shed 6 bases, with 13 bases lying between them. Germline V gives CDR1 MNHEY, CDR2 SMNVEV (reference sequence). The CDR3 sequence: CASNGGGFNEQFF. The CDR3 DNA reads TGTGCCAGCAATGGGGGGGGCTTCAATGAGCAGTTCTTC.

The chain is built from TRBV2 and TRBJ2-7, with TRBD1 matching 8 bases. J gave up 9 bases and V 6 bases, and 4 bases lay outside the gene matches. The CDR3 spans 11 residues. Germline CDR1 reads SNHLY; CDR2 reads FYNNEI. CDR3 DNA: TGTGCCAGCAGGGAACAGGGGGGGCAGTACTTC. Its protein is CASREQGGQYF.

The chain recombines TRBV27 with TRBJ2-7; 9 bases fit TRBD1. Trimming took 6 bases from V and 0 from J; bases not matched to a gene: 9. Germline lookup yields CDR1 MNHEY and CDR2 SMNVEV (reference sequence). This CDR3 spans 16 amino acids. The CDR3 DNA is TGTGCCAGCAGCCCGTTCCGGGACAGGGTCTCCTACGAGCAGTACTTC. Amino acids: CASSPFRDRVSYEQYF.

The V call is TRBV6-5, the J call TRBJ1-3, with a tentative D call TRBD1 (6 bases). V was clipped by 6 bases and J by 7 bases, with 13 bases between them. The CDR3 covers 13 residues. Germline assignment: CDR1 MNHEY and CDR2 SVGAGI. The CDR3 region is CASSTGGANTIYF. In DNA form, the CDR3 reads TGTGCCAGCAGCACTGGGGGGGCGAACACCATATATTTT.

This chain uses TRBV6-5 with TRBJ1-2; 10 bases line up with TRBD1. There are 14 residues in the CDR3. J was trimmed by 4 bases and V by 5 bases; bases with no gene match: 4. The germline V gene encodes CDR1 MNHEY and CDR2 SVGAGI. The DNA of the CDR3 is TGTGCCAGCAGTACTAGGACAGGGGGCTATGGCTACACCTTC. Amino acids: CASSTRTGGYGYTF.

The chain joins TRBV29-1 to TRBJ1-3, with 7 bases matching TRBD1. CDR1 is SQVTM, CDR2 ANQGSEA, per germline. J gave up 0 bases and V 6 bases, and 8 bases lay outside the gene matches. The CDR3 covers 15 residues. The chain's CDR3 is CSVSTGQSSGNTIYF. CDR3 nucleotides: TGCAGCGTCTCGACAGGGCAGAGCTCTGGAAACACCATATATTTT.

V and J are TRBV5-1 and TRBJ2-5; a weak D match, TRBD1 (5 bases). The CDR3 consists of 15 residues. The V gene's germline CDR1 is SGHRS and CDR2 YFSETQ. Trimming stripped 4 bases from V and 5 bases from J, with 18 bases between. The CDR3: CASSQREGVRETQYF. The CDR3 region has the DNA TGCGCCAGCAGCCAACGAGAAGGGGTGAGGGAGACCCAGTACTTC.

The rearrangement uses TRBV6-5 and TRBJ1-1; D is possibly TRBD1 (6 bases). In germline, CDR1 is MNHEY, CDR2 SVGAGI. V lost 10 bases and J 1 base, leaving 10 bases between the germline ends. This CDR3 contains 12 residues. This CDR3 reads CATLQGNTEAFF. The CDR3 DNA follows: TGTGCCACCCTACAGGGGAACACTGAAGCTTTCTTT.

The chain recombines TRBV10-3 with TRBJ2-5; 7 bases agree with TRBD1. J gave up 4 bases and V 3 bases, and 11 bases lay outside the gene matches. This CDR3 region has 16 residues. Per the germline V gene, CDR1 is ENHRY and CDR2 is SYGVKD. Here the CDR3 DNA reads TGTGCCATCAGTGACCCAGCAGGGGGTTTAGGAGAGACCCAGTACTTC. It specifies CAISDPAGGLGETQYF.

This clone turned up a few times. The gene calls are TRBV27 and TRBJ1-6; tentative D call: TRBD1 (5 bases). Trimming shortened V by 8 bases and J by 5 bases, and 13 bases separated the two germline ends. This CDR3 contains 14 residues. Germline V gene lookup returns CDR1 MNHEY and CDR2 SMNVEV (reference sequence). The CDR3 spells CASGPGTDNSPLHF. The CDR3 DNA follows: TGTGCCAGCGGACCTGGGACTGATAATTCACCCCTCCACTTT.

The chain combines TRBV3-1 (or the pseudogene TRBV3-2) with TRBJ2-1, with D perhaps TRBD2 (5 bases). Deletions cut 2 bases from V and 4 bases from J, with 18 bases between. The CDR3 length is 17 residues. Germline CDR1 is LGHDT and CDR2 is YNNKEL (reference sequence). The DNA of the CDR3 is TGTGCCAGCAGCCAATCCAATACGGGGAGAGATTACAATGAGCAGTTCTTC. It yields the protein CASSQSNTGRDYNEQFF.

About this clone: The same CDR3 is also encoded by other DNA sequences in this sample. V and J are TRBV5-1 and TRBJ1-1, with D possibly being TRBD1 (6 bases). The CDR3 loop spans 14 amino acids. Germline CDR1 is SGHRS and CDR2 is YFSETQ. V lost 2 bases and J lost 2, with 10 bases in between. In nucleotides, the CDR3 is TGCGCCAGCAGCTTACAGGGTGCTAACACTGAAGCTTTCTTT. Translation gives CASSLQGANTEAFF. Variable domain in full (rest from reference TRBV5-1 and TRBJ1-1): KAGVTQTPRYLIKTRGQQVTLSCSPISGHRSVSWYQQTPGQGLQFLFEYFSETQRNKGNFPGRFSGRQFSNSRSEMNVSTLELGDSALYLCASSLQGANTEAFFGQGTRLTVV.

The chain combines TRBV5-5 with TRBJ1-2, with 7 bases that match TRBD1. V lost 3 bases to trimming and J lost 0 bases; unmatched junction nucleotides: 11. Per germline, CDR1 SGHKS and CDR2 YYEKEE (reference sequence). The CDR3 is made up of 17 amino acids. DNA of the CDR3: TGTGCCAGCAGCTCCTCTAAATTTGACAGGGCTAACTATGGCTACACCTTC. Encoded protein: CASSSSKFDRANYGYTF.

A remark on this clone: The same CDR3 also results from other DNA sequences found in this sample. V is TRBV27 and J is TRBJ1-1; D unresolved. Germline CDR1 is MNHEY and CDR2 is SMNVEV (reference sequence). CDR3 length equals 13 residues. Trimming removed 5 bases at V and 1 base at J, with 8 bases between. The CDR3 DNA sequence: TGTGCCAGCAGTCCGCGACAGAACACTGAAGCTTTCTTT. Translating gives CASSPRQNTEAFF.

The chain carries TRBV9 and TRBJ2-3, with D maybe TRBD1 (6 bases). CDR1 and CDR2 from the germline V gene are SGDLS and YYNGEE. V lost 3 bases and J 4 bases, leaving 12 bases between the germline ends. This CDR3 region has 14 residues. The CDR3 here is CASSATGSSDTQYF. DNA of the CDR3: TGTGCCAGCAGCGCCACAGGGAGCTCAGATACGCAGTATTTT.

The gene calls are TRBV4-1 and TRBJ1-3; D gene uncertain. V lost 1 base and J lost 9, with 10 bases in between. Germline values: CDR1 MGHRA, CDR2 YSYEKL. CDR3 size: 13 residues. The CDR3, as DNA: TGCGCCAGCAGCCAAGTGGGAGTCAGCACCATATATTTT. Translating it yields CASSQVGVSTIYF.

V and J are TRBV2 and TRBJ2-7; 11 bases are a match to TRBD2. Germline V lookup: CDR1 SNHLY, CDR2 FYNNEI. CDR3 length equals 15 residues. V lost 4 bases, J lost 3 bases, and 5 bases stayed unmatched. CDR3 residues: CASSVSSGGLYEQYF. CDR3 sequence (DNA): TGTGCCAGCAGTGTGTCTAGCGGGGGGCTCTACGAGCAGTACTTC.

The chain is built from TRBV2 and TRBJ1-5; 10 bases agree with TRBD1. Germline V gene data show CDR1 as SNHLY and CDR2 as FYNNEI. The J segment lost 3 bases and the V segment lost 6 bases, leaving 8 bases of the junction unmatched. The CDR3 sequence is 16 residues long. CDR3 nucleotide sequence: TGTGCCAGCAGGGCCCGGGACAGGGGTTCCAATCAGCCCCAGCATTTT. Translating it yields CASRARDRGSNQPQHF.

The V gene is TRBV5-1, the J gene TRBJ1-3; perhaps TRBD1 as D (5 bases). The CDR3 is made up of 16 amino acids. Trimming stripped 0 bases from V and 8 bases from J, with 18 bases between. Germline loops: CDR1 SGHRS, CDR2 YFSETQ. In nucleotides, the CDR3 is TGCGCCAGCAGCTTGGGGCAGGGATTCTCGGTGGACACCATATATTTT. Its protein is CASSLGQGFSVDTIYF. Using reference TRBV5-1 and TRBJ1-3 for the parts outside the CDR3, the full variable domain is KAGVTQTPRYLIKTRGQQVTLSCSPISGHRSVSWYQQTPGQGLQFLFEYFSETQRNKGNFPGRFSGRQFSNSRSEMNVSTLELGDSALYLCASSLGQGFSVDTIYFGEGSWLTVV.

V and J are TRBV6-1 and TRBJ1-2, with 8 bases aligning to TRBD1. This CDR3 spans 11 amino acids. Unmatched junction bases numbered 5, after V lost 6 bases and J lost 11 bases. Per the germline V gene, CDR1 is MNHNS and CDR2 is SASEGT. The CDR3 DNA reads TGTGCCAGCAGCCGCGGACAGGGATACACCTTC. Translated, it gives CASSRGQGYTF.

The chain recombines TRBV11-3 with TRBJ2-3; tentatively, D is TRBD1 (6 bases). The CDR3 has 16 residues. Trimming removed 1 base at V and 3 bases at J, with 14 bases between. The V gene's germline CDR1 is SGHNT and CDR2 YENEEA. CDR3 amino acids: CASSLGGAGQTDTQYF. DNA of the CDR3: TGTGCCAGCAGCTTAGGAGGGGCCGGACAGACAGATACGCAGTATTTT.

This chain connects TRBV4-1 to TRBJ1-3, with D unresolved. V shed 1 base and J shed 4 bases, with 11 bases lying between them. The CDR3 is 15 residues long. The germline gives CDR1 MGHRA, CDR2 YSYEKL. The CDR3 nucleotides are TGCGCCAGCAGCCAAGCCTATGATCCCGGAAACACCATATATTTT. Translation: CASSQAYDPGNTIYF.

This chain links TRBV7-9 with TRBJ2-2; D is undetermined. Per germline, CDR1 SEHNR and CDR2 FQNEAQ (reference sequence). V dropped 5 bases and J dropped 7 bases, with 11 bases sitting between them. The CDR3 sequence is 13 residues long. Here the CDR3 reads CASSQTISGELFF. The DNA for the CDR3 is TGTGCCAGCAGCCAAACTATCAGCGGGGAGCTGTTTTTT.

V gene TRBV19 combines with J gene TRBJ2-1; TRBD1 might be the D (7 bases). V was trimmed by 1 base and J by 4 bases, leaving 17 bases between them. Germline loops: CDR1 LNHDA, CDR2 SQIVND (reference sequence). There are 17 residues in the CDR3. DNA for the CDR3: TGTGCCAGTAGTATAGCCAATTTCAGGGGGGCTTACAATGAGCAGTTCTTC. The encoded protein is CASSIANFRGAYNEQFF.